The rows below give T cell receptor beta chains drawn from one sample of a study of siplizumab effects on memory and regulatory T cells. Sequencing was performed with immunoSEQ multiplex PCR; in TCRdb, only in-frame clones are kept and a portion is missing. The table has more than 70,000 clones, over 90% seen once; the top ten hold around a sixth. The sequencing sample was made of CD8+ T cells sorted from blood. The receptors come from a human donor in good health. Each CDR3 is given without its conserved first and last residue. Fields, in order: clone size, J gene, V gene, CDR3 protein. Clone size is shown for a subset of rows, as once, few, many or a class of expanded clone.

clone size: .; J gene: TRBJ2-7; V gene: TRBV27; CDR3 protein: ASSLAQAYEQY
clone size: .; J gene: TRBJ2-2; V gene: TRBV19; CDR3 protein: AISDPTGNTGELF
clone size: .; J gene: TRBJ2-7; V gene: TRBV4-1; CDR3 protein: ASSLGKGVHEQY
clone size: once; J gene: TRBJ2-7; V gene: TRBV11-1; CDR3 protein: ASSLRGVYEQY
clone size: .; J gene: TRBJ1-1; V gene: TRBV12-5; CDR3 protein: ASGFPEAF
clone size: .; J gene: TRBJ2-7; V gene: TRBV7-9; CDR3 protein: ASTLFGSYEQY
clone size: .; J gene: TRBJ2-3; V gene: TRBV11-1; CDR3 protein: ASTPAAEDTQY
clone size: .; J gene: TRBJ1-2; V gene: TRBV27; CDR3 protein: ASSSGQGDYGYT
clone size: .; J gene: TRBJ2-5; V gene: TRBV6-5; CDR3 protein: ASSYRPESETQY
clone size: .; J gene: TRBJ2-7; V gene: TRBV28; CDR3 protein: ASSSDSSYEQY
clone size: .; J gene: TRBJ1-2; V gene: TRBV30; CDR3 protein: AWSVLEVNGYT
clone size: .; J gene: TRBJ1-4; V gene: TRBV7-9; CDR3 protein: ASSLDWDGDEKLF
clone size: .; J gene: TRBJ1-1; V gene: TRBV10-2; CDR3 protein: ASGGVNTEAF
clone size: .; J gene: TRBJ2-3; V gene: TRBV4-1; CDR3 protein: ASSQDRGSGTKDTQY
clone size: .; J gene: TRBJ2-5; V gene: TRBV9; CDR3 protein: ASSGPRLAGVQETQY
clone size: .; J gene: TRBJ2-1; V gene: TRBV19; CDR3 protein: ASSMTSGRAIDEQF
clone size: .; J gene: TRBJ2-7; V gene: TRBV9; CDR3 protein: ASSVDSLYYEQY
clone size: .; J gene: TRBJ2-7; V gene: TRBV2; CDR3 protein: ASGPGWSYEQY
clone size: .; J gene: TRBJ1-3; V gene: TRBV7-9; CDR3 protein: ASAKEGIATGNTIY
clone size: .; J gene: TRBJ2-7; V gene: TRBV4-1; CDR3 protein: ASSQERQVVELEQY
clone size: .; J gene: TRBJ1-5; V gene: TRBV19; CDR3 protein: ASSIVRDGDQPQH
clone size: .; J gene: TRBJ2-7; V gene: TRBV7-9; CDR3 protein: ASNSGSDEQY